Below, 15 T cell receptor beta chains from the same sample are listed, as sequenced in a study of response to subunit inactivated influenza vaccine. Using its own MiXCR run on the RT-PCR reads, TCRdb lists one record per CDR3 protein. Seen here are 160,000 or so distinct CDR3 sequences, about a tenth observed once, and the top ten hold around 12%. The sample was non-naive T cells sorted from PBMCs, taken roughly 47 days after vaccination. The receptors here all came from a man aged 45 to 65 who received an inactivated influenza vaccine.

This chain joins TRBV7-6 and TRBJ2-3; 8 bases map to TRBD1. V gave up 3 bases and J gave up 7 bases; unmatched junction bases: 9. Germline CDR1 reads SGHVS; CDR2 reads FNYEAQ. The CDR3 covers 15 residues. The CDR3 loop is CASSLQQGALNTQYF. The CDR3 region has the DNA TGTGCCAGCAGCTTGCAGCAGGGGGCGTTAAATACGCAGTATTTT.

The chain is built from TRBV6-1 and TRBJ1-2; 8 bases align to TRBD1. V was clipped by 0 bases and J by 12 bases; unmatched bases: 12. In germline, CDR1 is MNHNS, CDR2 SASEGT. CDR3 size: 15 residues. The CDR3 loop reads CASSEATGGRTSHTF. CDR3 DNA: TGTGCCAGCAGTGAAGCTACAGGGGGAAGAACCTCACACACCTTC.

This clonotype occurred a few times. CDR3 region: CASSLASKFTEQYF. The CDR3 region has the DNA TGTGCCAGCAGCTTAGCCAGCAAGTTTACCGAGCAGTACTTC. This rearrangement joins TRBV7-2 to TRBJ2-7; D not certain. The V gene's germline CDR1 is SGHTA and CDR2 FQGNSA. V lost 0 bases, J lost 6 bases, and 12 bases lay in between. The CDR3 sequence is 14 residues long.

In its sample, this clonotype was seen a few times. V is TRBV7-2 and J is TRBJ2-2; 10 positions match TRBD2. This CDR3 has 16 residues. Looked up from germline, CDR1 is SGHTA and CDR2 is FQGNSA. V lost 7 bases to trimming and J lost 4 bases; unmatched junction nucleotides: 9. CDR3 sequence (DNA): TGTGCCAGCATTAAGTGGACTAGCGGAGGCACCGGGGAGCTGTTTTTT. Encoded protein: CASIKWTSGGTGELFF.

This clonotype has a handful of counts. In DNA, the CDR3 is TGCAGCACCGGGTCCACTCGGAACATTCAGTACTTC. The encoded protein is CSTGSTRNIQYF. The chain recombines TRBV20-1 with TRBJ2-4; D is uncertain. The CDR3 runs to 12 residues. Per germline, CDR1 DFQATT and CDR2 SNEGSKA (reference sequence).

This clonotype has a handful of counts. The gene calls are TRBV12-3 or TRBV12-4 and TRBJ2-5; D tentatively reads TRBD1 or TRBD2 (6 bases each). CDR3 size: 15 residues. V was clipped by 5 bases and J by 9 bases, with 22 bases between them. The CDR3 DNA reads TGTGCCAGCAGTCCTAACGCCCACGGGGGCGGGCCCCAGTACTTC. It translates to CASSPNAHGGGPQYF.

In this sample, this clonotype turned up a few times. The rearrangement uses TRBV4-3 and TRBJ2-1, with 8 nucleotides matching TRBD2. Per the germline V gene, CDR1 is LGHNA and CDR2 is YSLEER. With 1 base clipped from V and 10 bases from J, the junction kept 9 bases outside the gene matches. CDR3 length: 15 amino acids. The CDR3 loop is CASSQVLPGGPEQFF. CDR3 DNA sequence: TGCGCCAGCAGCCAAGTTCTACCGGGAGGGCCCGAGCAGTTCTTC.

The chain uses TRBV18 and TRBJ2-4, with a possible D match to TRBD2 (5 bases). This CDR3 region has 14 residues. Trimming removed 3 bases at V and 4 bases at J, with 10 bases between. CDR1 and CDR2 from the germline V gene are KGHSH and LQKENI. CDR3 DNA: TGTGCCAGCTCACCCCGATCGGGAAAAAACATTCAGTACTTC. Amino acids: CASSPRSGKNIQYF. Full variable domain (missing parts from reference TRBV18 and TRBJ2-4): NAGVMQNPRHLVRRRGQEARLRCSPMKGHSHVYWYRQLPEEGLKFMVYLQKENIIDESGMPKERFSAEFPKEGPSILRIQQVVRGDSAAYFCASSPRSGKNIQYFGAGTRLSVL.

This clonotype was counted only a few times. The CDR3 here is CASSSIRGGDSPNEQFF. The CDR3 region has the DNA TGTGCCAGCAGCAGTATCCGCGGAGGAGATTCTCCCAATGAGCAGTTCTTC. This chain uses TRBV7-2 with TRBJ2-1; TRBD2 is a possible D gene (5 bases). The CDR3 extends over 17 amino acids. The germline CDR1 and CDR2 sequences are SGHTA and FQGNSA. V lost 5 bases to trimming and J lost 6 bases, with 23 bases between them.

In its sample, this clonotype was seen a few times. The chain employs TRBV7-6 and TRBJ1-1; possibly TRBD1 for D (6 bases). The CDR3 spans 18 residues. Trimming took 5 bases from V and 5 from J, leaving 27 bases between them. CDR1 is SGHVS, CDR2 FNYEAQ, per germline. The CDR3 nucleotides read TGTGCCAGCAGCCCTCGGGGACCCAGGGGACCTCGTGGTACTGAAGCTTTCTTT. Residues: CASSPRGPRGPRGTEAFF.

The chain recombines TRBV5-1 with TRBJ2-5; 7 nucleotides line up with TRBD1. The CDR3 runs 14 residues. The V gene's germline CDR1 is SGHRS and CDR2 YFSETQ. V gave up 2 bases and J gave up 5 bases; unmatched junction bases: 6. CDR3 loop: CASSLTGARETQYF. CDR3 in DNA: TGCGCCAGCAGCTTAACAGGGGCGCGGGAGACCCAGTACTTC. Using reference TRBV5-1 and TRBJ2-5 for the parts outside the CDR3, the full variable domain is KAGVTQTPRYLIKTRGQQVTLSCSPISGHRSVSWYQQTPGQGLQFLFEYFSETQRNKGNFPGRFSGRQFSNSRSEMNVSTLELGDSALYLCASSLTGARETQYFGPGTRLLVL.

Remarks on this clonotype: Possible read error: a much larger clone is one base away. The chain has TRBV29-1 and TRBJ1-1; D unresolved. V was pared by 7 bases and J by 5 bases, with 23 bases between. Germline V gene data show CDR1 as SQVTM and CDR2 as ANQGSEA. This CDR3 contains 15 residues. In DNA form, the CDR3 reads TGCAGCGCTGGCCACCCCGCCTGGATCCATACTGAAGCTTTCTTT. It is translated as CSAGHPAWIHTEAFF.

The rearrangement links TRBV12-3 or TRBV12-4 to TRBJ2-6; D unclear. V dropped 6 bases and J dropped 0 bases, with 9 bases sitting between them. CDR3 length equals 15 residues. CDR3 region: CASRETTSGANVLTF. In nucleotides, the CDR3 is TGTGCCAGCAGGGAAACAACCTCTGGGGCCAACGTCCTGACTTTC.

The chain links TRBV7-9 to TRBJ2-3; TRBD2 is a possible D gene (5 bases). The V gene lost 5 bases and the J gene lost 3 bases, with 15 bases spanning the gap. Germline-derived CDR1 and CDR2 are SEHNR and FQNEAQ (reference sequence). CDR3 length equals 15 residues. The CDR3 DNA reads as TGTGCCAGCAGCGCCGGGGTAGGCATGACAGATACGCAGTATTTT. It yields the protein CASSAGVGMTDTQYF.

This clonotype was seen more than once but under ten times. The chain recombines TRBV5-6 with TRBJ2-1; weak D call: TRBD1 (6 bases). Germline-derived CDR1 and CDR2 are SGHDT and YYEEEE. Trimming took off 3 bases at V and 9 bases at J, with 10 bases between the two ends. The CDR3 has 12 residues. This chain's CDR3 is CASSSQGVEQFF. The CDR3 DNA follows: TGTGCCAGCAGCTCACAGGGAGTTGAGCAGTTCTTC.